This is a list of T cell receptor beta chains from one sample in a study of identical twins. Each CDR3 protein is one row after TCRdb ran MiXCR on the 5' RACE reads. The data hold 120,000 to 150,000 distinct CDR3 sequences, with roughly 3.2% observed a single time. Sample: memory T cells sorted from blood. Every receptor here comes from a man younger than 30 in good health. Each CDR3 is given with its conserved first and last residue. D genes are given only for firm matches. Clone size appears in some rows only: once, few, many, or a class for an expanded clone.

v_gene: TRBV11-2
abundance: many
d_gene: -
j_gene: TRBJ2-3
CDR3aa: CASSLGQVLSRSTDTQYF
CDR3nt: TGTGCCAGCAGCTTAGGACAGGTCCTCTCCCGGTCCACAGATACGCAGTATTTT

v_gene: TRBV7-2
abundance: many
d_gene: -
j_gene: TRBJ2-7
CDR3aa: CASSLVSREQYF
CDR3nt: TGTGCCAGCAGCTTAGTTTCCCGCGAGCAGTACTTC

v_gene: TRBV3-1
abundance: many
d_gene: -
j_gene: TRBJ2-7
CDR3aa: CASSQRGASYEQYF
CDR3nt: TGTGCCAGCAGCCAACGAGGGGCCTCCTACGAGCAGTACTTC

v_gene: TRBV20-1
abundance: many
d_gene: -
j_gene: TRBJ2-3
CDR3aa: CSARDFSESTDTQYF
CDR3nt: TGCAGTGCTAGAGATTTTTCGGAAAGCACAGATACGCAGTATTTT

v_gene: TRBV6-1
abundance: -
d_gene: TRBD1
j_gene: TRBJ2-2
CDR3aa: CASGQGAITGELFF
CDR3nt: TGTGCCAGCGGGCAGGGGGCGATCACCGGGGAGCTGTTTTTT

v_gene: TRBV5-1
abundance: many
d_gene: -
j_gene: TRBJ2-1
CDR3aa: CASSWVGGGGNEQFF
CDR3nt: TGCGCCAGCAGCTGGGTTGGGGGAGGCGGGAATGAGCAGTTCTTC

v_gene: TRBV12-3/TRBV12-4
abundance: many
d_gene: TRBD1
j_gene: TRBJ2-2
CDR3aa: CASKIAGTGGAGELFF
CDR3nt: TGTGCCAGCAAGATTGCCGGGACAGGAGGGGCCGGGGAGCTGTTTTTT

v_gene: TRBV30
abundance: -
d_gene: TRBD2
j_gene: TRBJ2-2
CDR3aa: CAWRLLGLASGELFF
CDR3nt: TGTGCCTGGCGCCTTTTAGGACTAGCTAGCGGGGAGCTGTTTTTT

v_gene: TRBV20-1
abundance: few
d_gene: TRBD1
j_gene: TRBJ1-5
CDR3aa: CSAKRDSYSNQPQHF
CDR3nt: TGCAGTGCAAAACGGGACAGCTATAGCAATCAGCCCCAGCATTTT

v_gene: TRBV30
abundance: few
d_gene: TRBD2
j_gene: TRBJ2-2
CDR3aa: CAWSVRAGGPGTGELFF
CDR3nt: TGTGCCTGGAGTGTACGGGCGGGAGGGCCGGGCACCGGGGAGCTGTTTTTT

v_gene: TRBV6-1
abundance: many
d_gene: -
j_gene: TRBJ2-1
CDR3aa: CASSETTNEQFF
CDR3nt: TGTGCCAGCAGTGAGACAACGAATGAGCAGTTCTTC

v_gene: TRBV29-1
abundance: many
d_gene: -
j_gene: TRBJ2-5
CDR3aa: CSVPAAYSGRQETQYF
CDR3nt: TGCAGCGTTCCAGCTGCGTATTCCGGGCGACAAGAGACCCAGTACTTC

v_gene: TRBV6-1
abundance: -
d_gene: -
j_gene: TRBJ2-2
CDR3aa: CASTQGGGGELFF
CDR3nt: TGTGCCAGCACGCAGGGCGGTGGCGGGGAGCTGTTTTTT

v_gene: TRBV10-3
abundance: many
d_gene: -
j_gene: TRBJ2-1
CDR3aa: CAISEGGPSNNEQFF
CDR3nt: TGTGCCATCAGTGAGGGGGGGCCCTCGAACAATGAGCAGTTCTTC

v_gene: TRBV18
abundance: many
d_gene: TRBD2
j_gene: TRBJ2-5
CDR3aa: CASSPRTSGGPQQETQYF
CDR3nt: TGTGCCAGCTCACCGCGGACTAGCGGGGGGCCACAGCAGGAGACCCAGTACTTC

v_gene: TRBV12-3/TRBV12-4
abundance: many
d_gene: -
j_gene: TRBJ2-5
CDR3aa: CASSIYTGGIETQYF
CDR3nt: TGTGCCAGCAGCATATATACAGGTGGGATAGAGACCCAGTACTTC

v_gene: TRBV5-6
abundance: many
d_gene: -
j_gene: TRBJ2-1
CDR3aa: CASTMASARLVYNEQFF
CDR3nt: TGTGCCAGCACCATGGCTAGCGCCCGACTCGTCTACAATGAGCAGTTCTTC

v_gene: TRBV6-2/TRBV6-3
abundance: many
d_gene: TRBD2
j_gene: TRBJ2-1
CDR3aa: CASSYSRGGSGNLGYNEQFF
CDR3nt: TGTGCCAGCAGTTACTCGAGAGGTGGTAGCGGGAATCTAGGATACAATGAGCAGTTCTTC

v_gene: TRBV20-1
abundance: many
d_gene: -
j_gene: TRBJ2-5
CDR3aa: CSARSGQETQYF
CDR3nt: TGCAGTGCTAGAAGCGGGCAAGAGACCCAGTACTTC

v_gene: TRBV12-3/TRBV12-4
abundance: many
d_gene: TRBD1
j_gene: TRBJ1-5
CDR3aa: CASSPMDRGHGAQHF
CDR3nt: TGTGCCAGCAGCCCCATGGACAGGGGGCATGGGGCCCAGCATTTT

v_gene: TRBV18
abundance: many
d_gene: -
j_gene: TRBJ1-5
CDR3aa: CASSPGHTQPQHF
CDR3nt: TGTGCCAGCTCACCAGGGCACACTCAGCCCCAGCATTTT

v_gene: TRBV3-1
abundance: many
d_gene: -
j_gene: TRBJ1-2
CDR3aa: CASSQEAGSIGYTF
CDR3nt: TGTGCCAGCAGCCAAGAGGCAGGATCTATTGGCTACACCTTC

v_gene: TRBV30
abundance: few
d_gene: -
j_gene: TRBJ1-2
CDR3aa: CAWSVNSINYGYTF
CDR3nt: TGTGCCTGGAGTGTAAATAGTATCAACTATGGCTACACCTTC

v_gene: TRBV11-3
abundance: few
d_gene: -
j_gene: TRBJ1-1
CDR3aa: CASSLMWDTEAFF
CDR3nt: TGTGCCAGCAGCCTCATGTGGGACACTGAAGCTTTCTTT

v_gene: TRBV5-1
abundance: -
d_gene: -
j_gene: TRBJ1-1
CDR3aa: CASSLMRLGGRRVTEAFF
CDR3nt: TGCGCCAGCAGCTTAATGCGCCTCGGGGGGCGCCGCGTCACTGAAGCTTTCTTT

v_gene: TRBV7-9
abundance: few
d_gene: TRBD1
j_gene: TRBJ1-1
CDR3aa: CASSLRQGMGTEAFF
CDR3nt: TGTGCCAGCAGCTTAAGACAGGGGATGGGCACTGAAGCTTTCTTT

v_gene: TRBV10-3
abundance: few
d_gene: -
j_gene: TRBJ2-7
CDR3aa: CATGHYEQYF
CDR3nt: TGTGCCACAGGACATTACGAGCAGTACTTC

v_gene: TRBV7-9
abundance: many
d_gene: -
j_gene: TRBJ1-2
CDR3aa: CASSLELGQNYGYTF
CDR3nt: TGTGCCAGCAGCTTAGAATTAGGACAGAACTATGGCTACACCTTC

v_gene: TRBV10-3
abundance: many
d_gene: TRBD1
j_gene: TRBJ1-5
CDR3aa: CAISPDRDSNQPQHF
CDR3nt: TGTGCCATCAGTCCCGACAGGGACAGCAATCAGCCCCAGCATTTT

v_gene: TRBV6-1
abundance: many
d_gene: -
j_gene: TRBJ2-3
CDR3aa: CASSDRGLTDTQYF
CDR3nt: TGTGCCAGCAGTGATCGGGGCCTCACAGATACGCAGTATTTT

v_gene: TRBV5-1
abundance: many
d_gene: TRBD2
j_gene: TRBJ2-1
CDR3aa: CASSLGPGLAVYNEQFF
CDR3nt: TGCGCCAGCAGCCTAGGACCGGGACTAGCAGTTTACAATGAGCAGTTCTTC

v_gene: TRBV7-2
abundance: many
d_gene: -
j_gene: TRBJ2-1
CDR3aa: CASRGGDSSYNEQFF
CDR3nt: TGTGCCAGCAGAGGCGGGGATAGCTCCTACAATGAGCAGTTCTTC

v_gene: TRBV4-3
abundance: many
d_gene: TRBD2
j_gene: TRBJ2-2
CDR3aa: CASSQTSGRIGTGELFF
CDR3nt: TGCGCCAGCAGCCAAACTAGCGGGAGGATCGGTACCGGGGAGCTGTTTTTT

v_gene: TRBV7-2
abundance: many
d_gene: -
j_gene: TRBJ2-1
CDR3aa: CASSSRGPPGNEQFF
CDR3nt: TGTGCCAGCAGCTCGCGGGGTCCCCCGGGGAATGAGCAGTTCTTC

v_gene: TRBV25-1
abundance: many
d_gene: -
j_gene: TRBJ1-6
CDR3aa: CASSDTSNSPLHF
CDR3nt: TGTGCCAGCAGTGATACCTCAAATTCACCCCTCCACTTT

v_gene: TRBV24-1
abundance: many
d_gene: -
j_gene: TRBJ1-2
CDR3aa: CATSDSQRGYTF
CDR3nt: TGTGCCACCAGTGATTCACAACGGGGCTACACCTTC

v_gene: TRBV9
abundance: many
d_gene: -
j_gene: TRBJ2-3
CDR3aa: CASSYGTDTQYF
CDR3nt: TGTGCCAGCAGTTACGGCACAGATACGCAGTATTTT

v_gene: TRBV24-1
abundance: few
d_gene: -
j_gene: TRBJ1-5
CDR3aa: CATSVPYSNQPQHF
CDR3nt: TGTGCCACCAGTGTACCTTATAGCAATCAGCCCCAGCATTTT

v_gene: TRBV20-1
abundance: many
d_gene: -
j_gene: TRBJ2-5
CDR3aa: CSARDPGKEETQYF
CDR3nt: TGCAGTGCTAGAGATCCTGGGAAAGAAGAGACCCAGTACTTC

v_gene: TRBV5-1
abundance: many
d_gene: -
j_gene: TRBJ1-1
CDR3aa: CASSTRRGEAFF
CDR3nt: TGCGCCAGCAGTACGAGACGCGGGGAAGCTTTCTTT

v_gene: TRBV6-2/TRBV6-3
abundance: many
d_gene: -
j_gene: TRBJ2-7
CDR3aa: CASANSYEQYF
CDR3nt: TGTGCCAGCGCTAATTCCTACGAGCAGTACTTC

v_gene: TRBV10-1
abundance: -
d_gene: TRBD2
j_gene: TRBJ2-2
CDR3aa: CASSLSSGLIGELFF
CDR3nt: TGCGCCAGCAGTTTATCTAGCGGGTTGATCGGGGAGCTGTTTTTT

v_gene: TRBV7-2
abundance: few
d_gene: TRBD1
j_gene: TRBJ1-5
CDR3aa: CASSLDRAINQPQHF
CDR3nt: TGTGCCAGCAGCTTGGACAGGGCAATCAATCAGCCCCAGCATTTT

v_gene: TRBV5-6
abundance: many
d_gene: -
j_gene: TRBJ2-3
CDR3aa: CASSLGAGTTTTRQYF
CDR3nt: TGTGCCAGCAGCTTGGGGGCAGGGACGACAACCACAAGGCAGTATTTT

v_gene: TRBV27
abundance: few
d_gene: TRBD1
j_gene: TRBJ2-5
CDR3aa: CASSSPTGEETQYF
CDR3nt: TGTGCCAGCAGTTCTCCGACAGGGGAAGAGACCCAGTACTTC

v_gene: TRBV28
abundance: many
d_gene: -
j_gene: TRBJ2-3
CDR3aa: CASGRINTDTQYF
CDR3nt: TGTGCCAGCGGCCGGATCAACACAGATACGCAGTATTTT

v_gene: TRBV5-4
abundance: -
d_gene: -
j_gene: TRBJ2-3
CDR3aa: CASSPTGDRLTDTQYF
CDR3nt: TGTGCCAGCAGCCCTACTGGAGACAGGCTCACAGATACGCAGTATTTT

v_gene: TRBV19
abundance: -
d_gene: -
j_gene: TRBJ2-1
CDR3aa: CASSWRGSSYNEQFF
CDR3nt: TGTGCCAGTAGTTGGCGGGGTAGCTCCTACAATGAGCAGTTCTTC

v_gene: TRBV20-1
abundance: many
d_gene: -
j_gene: TRBJ2-7
CDR3aa: CSARTDSYEQYF
CDR3nt: TGCAGTGCGCGGACAGATTCCTACGAGCAGTACTTC

v_gene: TRBV20-1
abundance: many
d_gene: -
j_gene: TRBJ2-3
CDR3aa: CSARVGAASTDTQYF
CDR3nt: TGCAGTGCTAGAGTAGGGGCAGCTAGCACAGATACGCAGTATTTT

v_gene: TRBV20-1
abundance: many
d_gene: -
j_gene: TRBJ2-2
CDR3aa: CSARDINTGELFF
CDR3nt: TGCAGTGCTAGAGACATCAACACCGGGGAGCTGTTTTTT